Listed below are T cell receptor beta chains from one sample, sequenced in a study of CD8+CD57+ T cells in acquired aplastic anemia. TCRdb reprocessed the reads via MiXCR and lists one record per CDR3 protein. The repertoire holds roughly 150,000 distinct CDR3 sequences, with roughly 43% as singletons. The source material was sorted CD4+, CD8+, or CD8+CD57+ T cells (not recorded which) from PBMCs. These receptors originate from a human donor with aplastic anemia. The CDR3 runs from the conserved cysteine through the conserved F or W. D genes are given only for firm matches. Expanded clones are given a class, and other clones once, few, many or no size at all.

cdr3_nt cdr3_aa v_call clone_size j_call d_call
TGTGCCAGTTCTTCGAGGAGGCGGAGCAATGAGCAGTTCTTC CASSSRRRSNEQFF TRBV19 - TRBJ2-1 -
TGTGCCAGTAGTTCAAGACTAGCGGACTCCTACAATGAGCAGTTCTTC CASSSRLADSYNEQFF TRBV19 many TRBJ2-1 TRBD2
TGTGCCTCCCCGGCAAACAGGAAAATGGATACGCAGTATTTT CASPANRKMDTQYF TRBV27 many TRBJ2-3 -
TGCAGTGCTTCAACCGGGACTAGCGGGGGGGCAGATACGCAGTATTTT CSASTGTSGGADTQYF TRBV20-1 once TRBJ2-3 TRBD2
TGTGCCACCAGTGTTGACAGGCGCGAGCAGTACTTC CATSVDRREQYF TRBV24-1 - TRBJ2-7 -
TGTGCCAGCAGTAGGGTGGGCTATGGCTACACCTTC CASSRVGYGYTF TRBV11-2 - TRBJ1-2 -
TGTGCCAGCAGCGTTAGTCCCGGGTACGGCACTGAAGCTTTCTTT CASSVSPGYGTEAFF TRBV9 many TRBJ1-1 -
TGCAGCGTTGAATCGGGAGGAAAGGAAAAACTGTTTTTT CSVESGGKEKLFF TRBV29-1 - TRBJ1-4 -
TGCAGTGCGGTTCGACAGGGGGCGCATGGCTACACCTTC CSAVRQGAHGYTF TRBV20-1 few TRBJ1-2 TRBD1
TGCAGCGCCAAACGGGGGACTGAAGCTTTCTTT CSAKRGTEAFF TRBV29-1 - TRBJ1-1 -